This TCR beta chain came from a study of Graves' ophthalmopathy and Graves' hyperthyroidism. Whole-study findings and limits: The model reached 70.59% sensitivity and about 72% specificity for predicting ophthalmopathy progression. In blood, most expanded thyroid clonotypes above 0.001 frequency were also detected.

A note on this clonotype: Its specificity is unknown.

The authors amplified TCR beta CDR3 regions, and they did so from RNA transcripts for repertoire sequencing. First-round RT-PCR relied on HTBI primers, and a second-round multiplex PCR came next. In TCRdb, the multiplex PCR reads were re-called with MiXCR into one record per CDR3 protein. The sample shows over a million distinct CDR3 sequences, roughly 35% of them seen only once. Germline assignment: CDR1 SGHVS and CDR2 FQNEAQ. The CDR3 extends over 15 amino acids. Trimming cost V 1 base and J 6 bases; bases outside gene matches: 8. Recruitment covered hyperthyroidism patients aged 18 to 65 whose new diagnosis was of under 2 months' duration. Patients were left out if they had other autoimmune diseases, uncontrolled infections, pregnancy or lactation.

The sequence was collected from an adult man with Graves' hyperthyroidism. Sample: peripheral blood or thyroid tissue (not recorded which). The chain uses TRBV7-8 and TRBJ2-7; 8 nucleotides align to TRBD1. CDR3 residues: CASSLVPRQGAEQYF. CDR3 nucleotides: TGTGCCAGCAGCTTAGTCCCCCGGCAGGGGGCCGAGCAGTACTTC. Supplemented by reference TRBV7-8 and TRBJ2-7, the full variable domain reads GAGVSQSPRYKVAKRGQDVALRCDPISGHVSLFWYQQALGQGPEFLTYFQNEAQLDKSGLPSDRFFAERPEGSVSTLKIQRTQQEDSAVYLCASSLVPRQGAEQYFGPGTRLTVT.